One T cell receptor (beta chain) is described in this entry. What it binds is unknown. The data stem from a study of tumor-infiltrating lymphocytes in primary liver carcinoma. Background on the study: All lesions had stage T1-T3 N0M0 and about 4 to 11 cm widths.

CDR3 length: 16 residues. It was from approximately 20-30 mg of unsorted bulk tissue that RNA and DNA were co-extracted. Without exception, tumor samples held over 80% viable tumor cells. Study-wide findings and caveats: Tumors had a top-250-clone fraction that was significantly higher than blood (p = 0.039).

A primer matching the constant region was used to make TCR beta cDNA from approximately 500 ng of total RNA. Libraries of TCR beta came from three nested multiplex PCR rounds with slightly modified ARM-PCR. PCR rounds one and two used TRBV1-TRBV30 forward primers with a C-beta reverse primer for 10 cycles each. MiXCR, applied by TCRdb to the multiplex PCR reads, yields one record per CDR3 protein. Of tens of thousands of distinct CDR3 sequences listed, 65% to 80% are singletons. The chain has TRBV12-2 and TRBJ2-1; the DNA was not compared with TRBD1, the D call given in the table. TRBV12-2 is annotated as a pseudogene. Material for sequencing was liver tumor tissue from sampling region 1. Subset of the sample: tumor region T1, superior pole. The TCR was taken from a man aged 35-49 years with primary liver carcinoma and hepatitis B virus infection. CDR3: CRSRLDTPNRFNEQFF. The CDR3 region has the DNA TGTAGAAGTCGCTTAGACACCCCCAACCGGTTCAATGAGCAGTTCTTC.